These 8 T cell receptor beta chains share one sample of origin, sequenced in a study of early T cells in non-severe SARS-CoV-2 infection. MiXCR, run by TCRdb on the 5' RACE reads, gives a single entry per CDR3 protein. The sample lists some 59,000 distinct CDR3 sequences; around 8.5% were seen once. The sample consisted of whole blood. The receptors originated from an adult who was a healthcare worker with PCR-confirmed SARS-CoV-2 infection or an uninfected control (not recorded which).

This clonotype was picked up many times. The chain recombines TRBV5-1 with TRBJ2-1, with 8 nucleotides matching TRBD1. The CDR3 consists of 15 residues. The J segment lost 1 base and the V segment lost 2 bases, leaving 2 bases of the junction unmatched. Germline assignment: CDR1 SGHRS and CDR2 YFSETQ. CDR3 coding DNA: TGCGCCAGCAGCTTTGACAGGGGATCCTACAATGAGCAGTTCTTC. Protein product: CASSFDRGSYNEQFF.

Only a few counts were recorded for this clonotype. The rearrangement uses TRBV2 and TRBJ1-5; 7 positions match TRBD1. Trimming removed 6 bases from V and 10 bases from J; junction bases left unmatched: 12. Germline CDR1 reads SNHLY; CDR2 reads FYNNEI. The CDR3 sequence is 14 residues long. The CDR3 loop reads CASRPTQGVAPQHF. CDR3 sequence (DNA): TGTGCCAGCAGACCGACCCAGGGGGTCGCACCCCAGCATTTT.

This clonotype was recorded at least ten times. This CDR3 is CASSSGQGNTGELFF. For the CDR3, the DNA is TGCGCCAGCAGCTCCGGACAGGGGAACACCGGGGAGCTGTTTTTT. This sequence joins TRBV5-1 and TRBJ2-2; the match to TRBD1 covers 8 bases. The CDR3 is 15 residues long. CDR1 SGHRS and CDR2 YFSETQ come from the germline V gene. V was pared by 3 bases and J by 1 base, with 2 bases of the junction left unmatched. The full variable domain, in which reference TRBV5-1 and TRBJ2-2 provide the parts outside the CDR3, is KAGVTQTPRYLIKTRGQQVTLSCSPISGHRSVSWYQQTPGQGLQFLFEYFSETQRNKGNFPGRFSGRQFSNSRSEMNVSTLELGDSALYLCASSSGQGNTGELFFGEGSRLTVL.

This clonotype was observed many times. The rearrangement joins TRBV7-8 to TRBJ2-3; no firm D call. V gave up 6 bases and J gave up 5 bases, with 9 bases separating them. This CDR3 has 12 amino acids. Germline V CDR1 and CDR2: SGHVS, FQNEAQ. The CDR3 DNA is TGTGCCAGCAGTTCCCTTGGAGATACGCAGTATTTT. It is translated as CASSSLGDTQYF.

The rearrangement joins TRBV12-3 or TRBV12-4 to TRBJ1-2; D unclear. Between the trimmed V and J ends, which lost 3 bases and 8 bases, there was a span of 16 bases. This CDR3 spans 14 amino acids. This chain's CDR3 is CASSFSLTGGGYTF. In DNA, the CDR3 is TGTGCCAGCAGTTTTTCCTTAACCGGAGGAGGCTACACCTTC.

This clonotype occurred a few times. The J gene is TRBJ1-2, the V gene TRBV30; D is uncertain. The V end was cut by 3 bases, the J end by 2 bases, with 10 bases between. The CDR3 is made up of 13 amino acids. In germline, CDR1 is GTSNPN, CDR2 SVGIG (reference sequence). The CDR3 loop reads CAWRGKGNYGYTF. As DNA, the CDR3 is TGTGCCTGGAGAGGGAAGGGAAACTATGGCTACACCTTC. The full variable domain, with the rest looked up from reference TRBV30 and TRBJ1-2, is SQTIHQWPATLVQPVGSPLSLECTVEGTSNPNLYWYRQAAGRGLQLLFYSVGIGQISSEVPQNLSASRPQDRQFILSSKKLLLSDSGFYLCAWRGKGNYGYTFGSGTRLTVV.

The rearrangement joins TRBV20-1 to TRBJ2-3; 7 positions match TRBD2. CDR1 and CDR2 (germline): DFQATT, SNEGSKA (reference sequence). With 6 bases clipped from V and 4 bases from J, the junction kept 16 bases outside the gene matches. This CDR3 comprises 16 residues. As DNA, the CDR3 is TGCAGTGCCTTCCTCGATAGAGCGGGGAAGTCAGATACGCAGTATTTT. Amino acid sequence: CSAFLDRAGKSDTQYF.

This clonotype has only a few counts. V is TRBV3-1 and J is TRBJ2-2; D not certain. CDR1 is LGHDT and CDR2 is YNNKEL in the germline V gene (reference sequence). With 4 bases removed from V and 4 bases from J, the gap between germline ends came to 4 bases. The CDR3 runs to 12 residues. CDR3 coding DNA: TGTGCCAGCAGCCTATCCACCGGGGAGCTGTTTTTT. It translates to CASSLSTGELFF.